This entry lists 11 T cell receptor beta chains sequenced from one sample in a study of blood T cell repertoires in COVID-19. Sequencing was performed with immunoSEQ multiplex PCR; in TCRdb, only in-frame clones are kept and a portion is missing. This table holds under 300,000 clones, about nine tenths found once. Sequences were obtained from peripheral blood. Source of these receptors: a woman aged 40 to 50 who had recovered from COVID-19.

The chain couples TRBV6-5 to TRBJ2-7, with a weak D call TRBD2 (6 bases). The germline V gene has CDR1 MNHEY and CDR2 SVGAGI. The V gene lost 6 bases and the J gene lost 2 bases, with 11 bases spanning the gap. The CDR3 is 13 residues long. CDR3 loop: CASSRDWAYEQYF. The DNA of the CDR3 is TGTGCCAGCAGCCGGGACTGGGCCTACGAGCAGTACTTC.

As for this clone: The same CDR3 is also encoded by other DNA sequences in this sample. V usage is TRBV2 and J usage is TRBJ2-5; no definite D call. Trimming left V 5 bases short and J 2 bases short, with 3 bases between. The CDR3 loop spans 11 amino acids. Germline-derived CDR1 and CDR2 are SNHLY and FYNNEI. The CDR3 bases are TGTGCCAGCAGTTTACAAGAGACCCAGTACTTC. Its translation is CASSLQETQYF.

The chain couples TRBV27 to TRBJ2-3; the D gene is possibly TRBD2 (5 bases). V dropped 5 bases and J dropped 1 base, with 10 bases sitting between them. CDR1 and CDR2 (germline): MNHEY, SMNVEV (reference sequence). This CDR3 contains 14 residues. Here the CDR3 reads CASSRGWGTDTQYF. The DNA of the CDR3 is TGTGCCAGCAGTCGAGGGTGGGGCACAGATACGCAGTATTTT.

The genes are TRBV3-1 (or the pseudogene TRBV3-2) and TRBJ2-7, with D maybe TRBD2 (5 bases). This CDR3 spans 15 amino acids. CDR1 and CDR2 from the germline V gene are LGHDT and YNNKEL (reference sequence). The V gene lost 2 bases and the J gene lost 3 bases, with 14 bases spanning the gap. The CDR3 coding sequence is TGTGCCAGCAGCCAAATATATACTAGTATCTACGAGCAGTACTTC. This translates into CASSQIYTSIYEQYF.

The chain recombines TRBV18 with TRBJ2-7, with D possibly TRBD1 on 5 matching bases. V was cut by 10 bases and J by 6 bases, with 19 bases left in between. Germline V gene lookup returns CDR1 KGHSH and CDR2 LQKENI. The CDR3 runs to 13 residues. CDR3 residues: CATRVRQGSEQYF. For the CDR3, the DNA is TGTGCCACACGAGTGAGGCAGGGTTCCGAGCAGTACTTC. Variable domain in full (rest from reference TRBV18 and TRBJ2-7): NAGVMQNPRHLVRRRGQEARLRCSPMKGHSHVYWYRQLPEEGLKFMVYLQKENIIDESGMPKERFSAEFPKEGPSILRIQQVVRGDSAAYFCATRVRQGSEQYFGPGTRLTVT.

In this sample, this clone turned up a few times. The V call is TRBV7-9, the J call TRBJ2-1; 11 bases fit TRBD2. The CDR3 has 18 residues. V trimming: 1 base; J trimming: 9 bases; junction bases outside the gene matches: 14. Germline-derived CDR1 and CDR2 are SEHNR and FQNEAQ (reference sequence). CDR3 amino acids: CASSLVGSLTSGIGEQFF. The DNA of the CDR3 is TGTGCCAGCAGCTTAGTGGGTAGTTTGACTAGCGGGATTGGTGAGCAGTTCTTC.

This chain connects TRBV5-4 to TRBJ2-3; D possibly corresponds to TRBD2 (7 bases). V lost 1 base, J lost 6 bases, and 15 bases lay in between. Germline lookup yields CDR1 SGHNT and CDR2 YYREEE (reference sequence). The CDR3 covers 15 residues. CDR3 sequence (DNA): TGTGCCAGCAGCTTGAGGGGGGGTAGCGCGGATACGCAGTATTTT. Translation gives CASSLRGGSADTQYF.

This clone was picked up one time. The V and J genes are TRBV11-2 and TRBJ2-7; 7 nucleotides align to TRBD1. Trimming removed 5 bases from V and 2 bases from J; junction bases left unmatched: 6. The CDR3 length is 14 residues. CDR1 is SGHAT and CDR2 is FQNNGV in the germline V gene. In DNA form, the CDR3 reads TGTGCCAGCAGCGGGCCGGGACAGACCTACGAGCAGTACTTC. Amino acid sequence: CASSGPGQTYEQYF.

This chain uses TRBV2 with TRBJ1-1; a possible D gene is TRBD1 (5 bases). V was cut by 3 bases and J by 3 bases, with 17 bases left in between. Germline V gene lookup returns CDR1 SNHLY and CDR2 FYNNEI. The CDR3 runs to 16 residues. CDR3 DNA sequence: TGTGCCAGCAGTGACCCCCACGGAGGGGTGGACACTGAAGCTTTCTTT. Its protein product is CASSDPHGGVDTEAFF.

The V call is TRBV7-2, the J call TRBJ2-2, with 16 bases matching TRBD2. The V gene's germline CDR1 is SGHTA and CDR2 FQGNSA. V gave up 4 bases and J gave up 9 bases; unmatched junction bases: 5. This CDR3 region has 16 residues. The CDR3 spells CASSWGLAGGPRELFF. For the CDR3, the DNA is TGTGCCAGCAGCTGGGGACTAGCGGGAGGGCCCCGGGAGCTGTTTTTT. The full variable domain, its missing parts supplied by reference TRBV7-2 and TRBJ2-2, is GAGVSQSPSNKVTEKGKDVELRCDPISGHTALYWYRQSLGQGLEFLIYFQGNSAPDKSGLPSDRFSAERTGGSVSTLTIQRTQQEDSAVYLCASSWGLAGGPRELFFGEGSRLTVL.

J is TRBJ1-1 and V is TRBV12-3 or TRBV12-4; 8 positions match TRBD1. The CDR3 runs to 13 residues. V was clipped by 5 bases and J by 11 bases; unmatched bases: 10. The CDR3 DNA sequence: TGTGCCAGCAGTCTATTGGGACAGGCTCAGGCTTTCTTT. Its translation is CASSLLGQAQAFF.